The 29 T cell receptor beta chains below all came from one sample that was sequenced in a study of Ad26.COV2.S vaccination and SARS-CoV-2 variants. The protocol was immunoSEQ multiplex PCR, while the TCRdb copy is restricted to in-frame clones and leaves out a portion. Of 400,000 to 450,000 clones in the sample, 75% to 95% were seen once. Treatment meaning: approximately 18 received Ad26.COV2.S at low or high dose, single or two shots; 5 received placebo; per-sample allocation not given. Day 63 following the first vaccine or placebo injection was when the samples were taken. The starting material was peripheral blood, obtained in a trial of Ad26.COV2.S vaccine versus placebo. Source of these receptors: a person aged 18-65 years who received the Ad26.COV2.S COVID-19 vaccine or a placebo.

V gene TRBV5-4 combines with J gene TRBJ1-4; D gene ambiguous. Between the trimmed V and J ends, which lost 0 bases and 3 bases, there was a span of 6 bases. The CDR3 spans 14 residues. Germline CDR1 and CDR2: SGHNT and YYREEE (reference sequence). The CDR3 sequence: CASSLAQSNEKLFF. Here the CDR3 DNA reads TGTGCCAGCAGCTTGGCCCAGTCTAATGAAAAACTGTTTTTT.

This clone occurred many times. The J gene is TRBJ2-1, the V gene TRBV4-3; 12 nucleotides line up with TRBD2. This CDR3 has 19 residues. Trimming took 0 bases from V and 9 from J; bases not matched to a gene: 15. Germline V CDR1 and CDR2: LGHNA, YSLEER. The CDR3 loop is CASSQDISTLAGGPGEQFF. As DNA, the CDR3 is TGCGCCAGCAGCCAAGACATTTCAACTCTAGCGGGAGGGCCGGGTGAGCAGTTCTTC.

V usage is TRBV5-1 and J usage is TRBJ2-3; a possible D gene is TRBD1 (6 bases). Looked up from germline, CDR1 is SGHRS and CDR2 is YFSETQ. There are 15 residues in the CDR3. V shed 3 bases and J shed 6 bases, with 17 bases lying between them. The CDR3 sequence is CASSSERFRGDTQYF. The CDR3 DNA sequence: TGCGCCAGCAGCTCGGAAAGGTTTAGGGGGGATACGCAGTATTTT.

The V gene is TRBV19, the J gene TRBJ2-7; 9 nucleotides align to TRBD1. The V and J ends lost 6 bases and 0 bases, in that order; junction bases with no gene match: 9. CDR3 length equals 16 residues. Germline V gene lookup returns CDR1 LNHDA and CDR2 SQIVND (reference sequence). The CDR3 nucleotides are TGTGCCAGTAGCCAGTATGGACAGGGGTCCTCCTACGAGCAGTACTTC. This codes for CASSQYGQGSSYEQYF.

This sequence joins TRBV5-1 and TRBJ2-1; 11 nucleotides match TRBD1. Germline-derived CDR1 and CDR2 are SGHRS and YFSETQ. The length of the CDR3 is 17 residues. Trimming took 3 bases from V and 4 from J; bases not matched to a gene: 9. CDR3: CASSSGQGAQTYNEQFF. CDR3 coding DNA: TGCGCCAGCAGCTCCGGACAGGGGGCGCAGACGTACAATGAGCAGTTCTTC.

V usage is TRBV7-8 and J usage is TRBJ1-1; D may be TRBD1 (5 bases). Germline CDR1 is SGHVS and CDR2 is FQNEAQ. The CDR3 loop spans 14 amino acids. V was pared by 4 bases and J by 2 bases, with 11 bases between. CDR3 in amino acids: CASSSAGGNTEAFF. CDR3 DNA sequence: TGTGCCAGCAGCTCGGCGGGGGGTAACACTGAAGCTTTCTTT.

Notes on this clone: This sample also contains other DNA sequences that code for the same CDR3. This chain connects TRBV12-3 or TRBV12-4 to TRBJ1-1; D call uncertain. The V gene lost 0 bases and the J gene lost 2 bases, with 1 base spanning the gap. This CDR3 comprises 12 residues. The CDR3 DNA follows: TGTGCCAGCAGTTTAGCAAACACTGAAGCTTTCTTT. Encoded protein: CASSLANTEAFF.

This clone was seen a handful of times. The V and J genes are TRBV7-9 and TRBJ2-7, with 9 bases fitting TRBD2. V dropped 4 bases and J dropped 2; count of bases not matched to a gene: 12. Germline values: CDR1 SEHNR, CDR2 FQNEAQ (reference sequence). The CDR3 has 17 amino acids. In DNA, the CDR3 is TGTGCCAGCAGCTCGACGGACACACTAGCGGGCACCTACGAGCAGTACTTC. Its translation: CASSSTDTLAGTYEQYF. Filled out from reference TRBV7-9 and TRBJ2-7, the complete variable domain reads DTGVSQNPRHKITKRGQNVTFRCDPISEHNRLYWYRQTLGQGPEFLTYFQNEAQLEKSRLLSDRFSAERPKGSFSTLEIQRTEQGDSAMYLCASSSTDTLAGTYEQYFGPGTRLTVT.

This clone was observed a single time. The CDR3 spells CASSIVETNIQYF. The DNA for the CDR3 is TGTGCCAGTAGTATAGTGGAGACTAACATTCAGTACTTC. This rearrangement joins TRBV19 to TRBJ2-4, with D uncertain. This CDR3 spans 13 amino acids. The V end lost 1 base, the J end lost 7 bases, and 8 bases lay between the germline ends. Germline V lookup: CDR1 LNHDA, CDR2 SQIVND (reference sequence).

This sequence joins TRBV30 and TRBJ2-5; D gene uncertain. Trimming removed 2 bases from V and 5 bases from J, with 9 bases in between. The CDR3 has 12 residues. The germline CDR1 and CDR2 sequences are GTSNPN and SVGIG (reference sequence). Here the CDR3 reads CAWSPGGETQYF. The CDR3 coding sequence is TGTGCCTGGAGTCCCGGTGGGGAGACCCAGTACTTC.

The chain employs TRBV6-5 and TRBJ1-1; possible D gene TRBD1, 5 bases. Trimming stripped 6 bases from V and 2 bases from J, with 13 bases between. CDR1 and CDR2 from the germline V gene are MNHEY and SVGAGI. This CDR3 region has 14 residues. The CDR3 nucleotides read TGTGCCAGCAGCCTTTGGGACGGAAACACTGAAGCTTTCTTT. This sequence encodes CASSLWDGNTEAFF.

The chain uses TRBV20-1 and TRBJ2-7; 8 bases agree with TRBD1. Unmatched junction bases numbered 4, after V lost 6 bases and J lost 6 bases. CDR1 and CDR2 (germline): DFQATT, SNEGSKA (reference sequence). This CDR3 has 11 amino acids. CDR3 nucleotides: TGCAGTGCGACAGGGGTGGGCGAGCAGTACTTC. Its translation is CSATGVGEQYF.

The rearrangement uses TRBV7-2 and TRBJ2-1, with 8 bases aligning to TRBD2. The V gene end was trimmed by 5 bases and the J gene end by 9 bases; junction bases not matched to a gene: 9. The CDR3 has 14 amino acids. Per germline, CDR1 SGHTA and CDR2 FQGNSA. CDR3 nucleotides: TGTGCCAGCAGCACAGTAGCGGGAAAGGGTGAGCAGTTCTTC. It yields the protein CASSTVAGKGEQFF.

The chain couples TRBV6-2 or TRBV6-3 to TRBJ2-3, with D unclear. CDR3 length: 14 amino acids. Germline V gives CDR1 MNHEY, CDR2 SVGEGT. Deletions cut 0 bases from V and 4 bases from J, with 8 bases between. The CDR3 region has the DNA TGTGCCAGCAGTTACTCGAACCAGCCAGATACGCAGTATTTT. It translates to CASSYSNQPDTQYF.

This clone was counted once. The J gene is TRBJ2-5, the V gene TRBV5-8, with 12 bases lining up with TRBD1. The germline gives CDR1 SGHTS, CDR2 YDEGEE. The CDR3 runs to 16 residues. J was trimmed by 5 bases and V by 3 bases; bases with no gene match: 8. This chain's CDR3 is CASSSGQGAGRETQYF. The DNA for the CDR3 is TGTGCCAGCAGCTCGGGACAGGGGGCGGGCAGGGAGACCCAGTACTTC.

This clone was found once. V and J are TRBV5-8 and TRBJ1-1; D is ambiguous. Trimming took off 5 bases at V and 1 base at J, with 12 bases between the two ends. The germline gives CDR1 SGHTS, CDR2 YDEGEE. The CDR3 has 14 amino acids. The CDR3 sequence is CASRFIGPNTEAFF. The CDR3 DNA is TGTGCCAGCAGATTCATCGGCCCGAACACTGAAGCTTTCTTT.

This chain links TRBV27 with TRBJ2-3; 11 bases map to TRBD2. Germline V CDR1 and CDR2: MNHEY, SMNVEV (reference sequence). J lost 7 bases, V lost 5 bases, and 14 bases had no gene match. The CDR3 totals 17 residues. This chain's CDR3 is CASSLRVAGGPLNTQYF. The CDR3 coding sequence is TGTGCCAGCAGTCTCCGGGTAGCGGGAGGGCCTTTGAATACGCAGTATTTT.

On this clone itself: Other DNA sequences from this sample encode an identical CDR3 as well. This sequence joins TRBV25-1 and TRBJ2-1, with D unclear. Germline CDR1 and CDR2: MGHDK and SYGVNS. The CDR3 totals 15 residues. Trimming cost V 5 bases and J 0 bases, with 11 bases left between them. CDR3 nucleotides: TGTGCCAGCAGTCTGGCAGGAAGCTCCTACAATGAGCAGTTCTTC. Translated: CASSLAGSSYNEQFF.

In this sample, this clone turned up many times. This chain connects TRBV24-1 to TRBJ2-2; unclear D gene. Germline CDR1 and CDR2: KGHDR and SFDVKD. CDR3 length: 14 amino acids. V lost 0 bases and J 3 bases, leaving 4 bases between the germline ends. The CDR3 loop is CATSDLRDTGELFF. CDR3 nucleotides: TGTGCCACCAGTGATTTGAGAGACACCGGGGAGCTGTTTTTT.

In regard to this clone: This sample includes further DNA sequences coding for the same CDR3. The chain has TRBV11-3 and TRBJ2-1; no clear D gene. Trimming stripped 2 bases from V and 4 bases from J, with 6 bases between. The germline CDR1 and CDR2 sequences are SGHNT and YENEEA. CDR3 length: 13 residues. CDR3 coding DNA: TGTGCCAGCAGCTTACGCGGTTACAATGAGCAGTTCTTC. It encodes CASSLRGYNEQFF.

The CDR3 protein is CASSLGAMASNRRETQYF. DNA for the CDR3: TGTGCCAGCAGCTTAGGAGCCATGGCATCGAACCGTCGGGAGACCCAGTACTTC. This rearrangement joins TRBV7-8 to TRBJ2-5; D uncertain. Trimming removed 1 base from V and 5 bases from J, with 23 bases in between. The CDR3 consists of 18 residues. CDR1 SGHVS and CDR2 FQNEAQ come from the germline V gene.

The chain recombines TRBV5-4 with TRBJ2-7, with TRBD2 identical over 13 bases. J gave up 5 bases and V 4 bases, and 12 bases lay outside the gene matches. There are 17 residues in the CDR3. CDR1 and CDR2 (germline): SGHNT, YYREEE (reference sequence). In nucleotides, the CDR3 is TGTGCCAGCAGCGGTACTAGCGGGAGGGCCGGTGACCACGAGCAGTACTTC. Translated: CASSGTSGRAGDHEQYF.

The rearrangement joins TRBV10-2 to TRBJ1-1; a weak D match, TRBD1 (5 bases). Germline loops: CDR1 WSHSY, CDR2 SAAADI. Between the trimmed V and J ends, which lost 0 bases and 8 bases, there was a span of 10 bases. The CDR3 runs to 13 residues. The CDR3 DNA follows: TGCGCCAGCAGTGAGTCGTCCCCAGGGGAAGCTTTCTTT. Translated, it gives CASSESSPGEAFF.

The V call is TRBV19, the J call TRBJ1-5; D is undetermined. Germline CDR1 reads LNHDA; CDR2 reads SQIVND (reference sequence). Trimming left V 9 bases short and J 5 bases short, with 11 bases between. The CDR3 loop spans 12 amino acids. CDR3 nucleotide sequence: TGTGCCAGCTCAATGGGAGATCAGCCCCAGCATTTT. Its translation: CASSMGDQPQHF.

This clone appeared a single time. This chain links TRBV10-3 with TRBJ2-7; TRBD2 aligns across 13 bases. Germline assignment: CDR1 ENHRY and CDR2 SYGVKD. Trimming took 4 bases from V and 0 from J; bases not matched to a gene: 9. The CDR3 has 18 amino acids. For the CDR3, the DNA is TGTGCCATCAGTGGCGCACTAGCGGGAGGGACGGTCTCCTACGAGCAGTACTTC. Amino acid sequence: CAISGALAGGTVSYEQYF.

Here the CDR3 reads CASSLGQGANGYTF. CDR3 DNA sequence: TGTGCCAGCAGCTTGGGACAGGGGGCGAATGGCTACACCTTC. The rearrangement joins TRBV5-5 to TRBJ1-2, with 10 bases matching TRBD1. The V segment lost 0 bases and the J segment 6 bases; nucleotides outside the gene matches: 2. CDR1 is SGHKS and CDR2 is YYEKEE in the germline V gene (reference sequence). The CDR3 runs to 14 residues. The entire variable domain, with the rest obtained from reference TRBV5-5 and TRBJ1-2, is as follows: DAGVTQSPTHLIKTRGQQVTLRCSPISGHKSVSWYQQVLGQGPQFIFQYYEKEERGRGNFPDRFSARQFPNYSSELNVNALLLGDSALYLCASSLGQGANGYTFGSGTRLTVV.

The chain has TRBV2 and TRBJ2-6; no clear D. The CDR3 is made up of 14 amino acids. CDR1 is SNHLY and CDR2 is FYNNEI in the germline V gene. V lost 7 bases, J lost 0 bases, and 7 bases lay in between. The CDR3 loop reads CASKPGSGANVLTF. The CDR3 nucleotides are TGTGCCAGCAAGCCAGGCTCTGGGGCCAACGTCCTGACTTTC.

This clone is labeled as medium-sized. The genes are TRBV2 and TRBJ1-5; the D is unclear. Trimming removed 4 bases from V and 0 bases from J, with 10 bases in between. Looked up from germline, CDR1 is SNHLY and CDR2 is FYNNEI. The CDR3 has 15 residues. The CDR3 protein is CASSVNGNSNQPQHF. CDR3 DNA sequence: TGTGCCAGCAGTGTGAACGGGAATAGCAATCAGCCCCAGCATTTT.

V is TRBV7-9 and J is TRBJ2-1; 13 bases are a match to TRBD2. The V gene's germline CDR1 is SEHNR and CDR2 FQNEAQ (reference sequence). V was pared by 1 base and J by 8 bases, with 5 bases of the junction left unmatched. There are 16 residues in the CDR3. The CDR3 reads CASSLGTSGRRDEQFF. The CDR3, as DNA: TGTGCCAGCAGCTTAGGGACTAGCGGGAGAAGGGATGAGCAGTTCTTC.